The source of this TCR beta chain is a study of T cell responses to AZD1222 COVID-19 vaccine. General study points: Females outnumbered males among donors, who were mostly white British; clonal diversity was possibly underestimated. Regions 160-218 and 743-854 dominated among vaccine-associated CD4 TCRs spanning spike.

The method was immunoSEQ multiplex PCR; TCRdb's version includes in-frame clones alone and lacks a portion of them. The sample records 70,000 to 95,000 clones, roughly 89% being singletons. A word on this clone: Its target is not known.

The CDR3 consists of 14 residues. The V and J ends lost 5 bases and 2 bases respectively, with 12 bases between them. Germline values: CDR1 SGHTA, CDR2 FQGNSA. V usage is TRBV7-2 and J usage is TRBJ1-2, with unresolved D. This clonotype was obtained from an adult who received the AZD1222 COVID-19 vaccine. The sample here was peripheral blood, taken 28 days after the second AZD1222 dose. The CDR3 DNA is TGTGCCAGCAGCCGTTCGGGGTCCAACTATGGCTACACCTTC. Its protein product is CASSRSGSNYGYTF.